This TCR beta chain came from a study of untreated major depressive disorder. Profiled with immunoSEQ multiplex PCR; TCRdb holds only in-frame clones, not every one. The sample has some 27,000 clones; roughly nine tenths are singletons. This receptor was identified in a woman in her thirties with major depressive disorder. The material sequenced was CD4+ T cells from PBMCs.

The CDR3 sequence: CASSYGQGGSYEQYF. CDR3 DNA sequence: TGTGCCAGCAGCTATGGACAGGGAGGGTCCTACGAGCAGTACTTC. V is TRBV5-8 and J is TRBJ2-7, with D perhaps TRBD1 (8 bases). V was clipped by 3 bases and J by 1 base, with 14 bases between them. Germline assignment: CDR1 SGHTS and CDR2 YDEGEE. The length of the CDR3 is 15 residues.